This is a list of T cell receptor beta chains from one sample in a study of blood T cell repertoires in COVID-19. TCRdb keeps only in-frame clones here, not all; method: immunoSEQ multiplex PCR. The sample shows 89,000 or so clones, around 86% of them seen only once. Sequencing was done on a sample of peripheral blood. These receptors were obtained from a man aged 45-65 years with active COVID-19. The CDR3 runs from the conserved cysteine through the conserved F or W. Each record gives: D gene, V gene, J gene, clone size, CDR3 protein, CDR3 DNA. The D gene is left open where the match is weak. Some rows have no size entry. The others give once, few or many, or a class for an expanded clone.

-	TRBV5-4	TRBJ2-2	-	CASSLLGYSSGELFF	TGTGCCAGCAGCTTGTTGGGTTACAGCTCCGGGGAGCTGTTTTTT
TRBD2	TRBV2	TRBJ2-1	few	CARGKGLAGNNEQFF	TGTGCCAGAGGGAAGGGACTAGCGGGAAACAATGAGCAGTTCTTC
-	TRBV4-2	TRBJ2-5	once	CASSQERAGETQYF	TGTGCCAGCAGCCAAGAAAGGGCGGGAGAGACCCAGTACTTC
-	TRBV18	TRBJ2-2	-	CASSPRGTGELFF	TGTGCCAGCTCACCCAGGGGAACCGGGGAGCTGTTTTTT
TRBD1	TRBV18	TRBJ2-1	-	CASALRQGVQNNEQFF	TGTGCCAGCGCTCTTCGACAGGGGGTGCAAAACAATGAGCAGTTCTTC
-	TRBV5-1	TRBJ2-2	-	CASSPESSGELFF	TGCGCCAGCAGCCCGGAGTCCTCCGGGGAGCTGTTTTTT
-	TRBV19	TRBJ2-5	few	CASSTVDSQETQYF	TGTGCCAGTAGTACAGTGGACAGCCAAGAGACCCAGTACTTC
-	TRBV30	TRBJ2-3	-	CAWSVGAERVRDTQYF	TGTGCCTGGAGTGTAGGAGCCGAGCGGGTACGGGATACGCAGTATTTT
TRBD1	TRBV2	TRBJ2-1	-	CASSDAFWTGGNEQFF	TGTGCCAGCAGTGACGCCTTTTGGACAGGGGGCAATGAGCAGTTCTTC
TRBD1	TRBV6-2/TRBV6-3	TRBJ2-7	-	CASSGPGQEGEQYF	TGTGCCAGCAGTGGTCCGGGACAGGAAGGCGAGCAGTACTTC
-	TRBV5-1	TRBJ1-2	-	CASSLSGSNYGYTF	TGCGCCAGCAGCTTATCAGGGTCTAACTATGGCTACACCTTC
TRBD1	TRBV6-5	TRBJ1-5	-	CASSPRDRGPQHF	TGTGCCAGCAGTCCCCGGGACAGGGGGCCCCAGCATTTT
-	TRBV10-3	TRBJ1-5	few	CAISGGTGQPQHF	TGTGCCATCAGTGGCGGGACGGGGCAGCCCCAGCATTTT
-	TRBV7-7	TRBJ2-2	once	CASSLGALGGELFF	TGTGCTAGCAGCTTAGGAGCCCTCGGCGGGGAGCTGTTTTTT
TRBD1	TRBV5-4	TRBJ2-3	-	CASSSRDRGYNTQYF	TGTGCCAGCAGCTCCCGGGACAGGGGATATAATACGCAGTATTTT
-	TRBV7-2	TRBJ1-2	-	CASSLAGRGYTF	TGTGCCAGCAGCTTAGCGGGGCGGGGCTACACCTTC
-	TRBV5-5	TRBJ1-1	-	CASSLGLGSTEAFF	TGTGCCAGCAGCTTGGGTCTGGGGAGCACTGAAGCTTTCTTT
-	TRBV28	TRBJ1-1	-	CASSTLPGGNTEAFF	TGTGCCAGCAGTACCCTACCAGGTGGGAACACTGAAGCTTTCTTT
TRBD1	TRBV29-1	TRBJ1-2	once	CSVEGGTGGNGYTF	TGCAGCGTTGAAGGCGGGACAGGGGGTAATGGCTACACCTTC
TRBD2	TRBV29-1	TRBJ2-3	-	CSVPRTGGPTDTQYF	TGCAGCGTACCTAGGACGGGGGGACCCACAGATACGCAGTATTTT
TRBD2	TRBV5-4	TRBJ2-3	once	CASSFSGGSTDTQYF	TGTGCCAGCAGCTTCAGCGGGGGGAGCACAGATACGCAGTATTTT
TRBD1	TRBV6-2/TRBV6-3	TRBJ2-7	-	CASSSPGTGGFYEQYF	TGTGCCAGCAGTTCGCCCGGGACAGGGGGCTTTTACGAGCAGTACTTC
-	TRBV19	TRBJ2-4	-	CASSGPERGLAKNIQYF	TGTGCCAGTAGTGGCCCGGAAAGGGGTCTAGCCAAAAACATTCAGTACTTC
TRBD1	TRBV19	TRBJ1-1	-	CASTQGQGPNTEAFF	TGTGCCAGTACCCAAGGACAGGGACCGAACACTGAAGCTTTCTTT
-	TRBV4-1	TRBJ2-7	many	CASSQEAGALTYEQYF	TGCGCCAGCAGCCAAGAGGCGGGGGCCTTGACCTACGAGCAGTACTTC
TRBD1	TRBV19	TRBJ1-6	-	CASTYADRGNSPLHF	TGTGCCAGTACCTACGCGGACAGGGGGAATTCACCCCTCCACTTT
-	TRBV6-6	TRBJ2-2	-	CASSYSGGATGELFF	TGTGCCAGCAGTTACTCGGGGGGGGCCACCGGGGAGCTGTTTTTT
TRBD2	TRBV10-1	TRBJ2-7	few	CASSGSGRRPYEQYF	TGCGCCAGCAGTGGAAGCGGGAGGCGCCCCTACGAGCAGTACTTC
TRBD2	TRBV28	TRBJ2-3	-	CATLWGGTDTQYF	TGTGCCACCCTATGGGGGGGTACAGATACGCAGTATTTT
-	TRBV23-1	TRBJ2-3	-	CASSQWPSEGVTDTQYF	TGCGCCAGCAGTCAGTGGCCGAGTGAGGGGGTCACAGATACGCAGTATTTT
TRBD1	TRBV5-1	TRBJ2-3	-	CASRPGTGRTDTQYF	TGCGCCAGCAGACCCGGGACAGGGCGCACAGATACGCAGTATTTT
TRBD1	TRBV27	TRBJ2-7	-	CASSRTGVEQYF	TGTGCCAGCAGTCGGACAGGGGTGGAGCAGTACTTC
TRBD2	TRBV6-6	TRBJ2-7	-	CASSYGGSGRGEQYF	TGTGCCAGCAGTTATGGGGGAAGCGGGAGGGGCGAGCAGTACTTC
-	TRBV28	TRBJ1-2	-	CASSLTGSGYGYTF	TGTGCCAGCAGTTTAACGGGGTCGGGCTATGGCTACACCTTC
-	TRBV4-1	TRBJ1-1	-	CASSQTVMNTEAFF	TGCGCCAGCAGCCAAACAGTTATGAACACTGAAGCTTTCTTT
-	TRBV19	TRBJ1-4	-	CASNRGYNEKLFF	TGTGCCAGTAATAGGGGCTACAATGAAAAACTGTTTTTT
TRBD2	TRBV11-3	TRBJ2-7	-	CASSTRREGEQYF	TGTGCCAGCAGCACAAGAAGGGAGGGCGAGCAGTACTTC
-	TRBV11-2	TRBJ1-2	-	CASSTRLRTDGYGYTF	TGTGCCAGCAGTACTCGGTTACGGACAGACGGATATGGCTACACCTTC
TRBD1	TRBV5-4	TRBJ1-2	-	CASSSGFTKGQSVYGYTF	TGTGCCAGCAGCTCGGGATTTACAAAGGGACAGTCAGTCTATGGCTACACCTTC
TRBD1	TRBV28	TRBJ2-5	-	CASSLSGSRGQETQYF	TGTGCCAGCAGTTTATCGGGGTCCAGGGGGCAAGAGACCCAGTACTTC
TRBD1	TRBV19	TRBJ1-2	-	CASRTDRVVDYGYTF	TGTGCCAGTAGAACCGACAGGGTTGTGGACTATGGCTACACCTTC